In its sample, the clone carrying this T cell receptor beta chain was seen a few times. The sample is drawn from a study of T-cell reconstitution after alpha-beta-depleted transplantation in children. The authors prepared the TCRbeta library with unique molecular identifiers. TCRdb reprocessed the PCR reads with MiXCR, giving one entry per CDR3 protein. The sample gives 440,000 or so distinct CDR3 sequences, approximately 11% of which show up once; roughly 5.1% is in the top ten. The CDR3 consists of 14 residues. Germline trimming cut 5 bases from V and 5 bases from J; bases unmatched to any gene: 4.

Specimen: PBMCs from the stem cell graft donor, collected from the stem cell graft. V gene TRBV12-3 or TRBV12-4 combines with J gene TRBJ2-5; 11 nucleotides line up with TRBD1. The TCR comes from a human donor who donated a stem cell graft to a child with acute myeloid leukemia. CDR3 protein: CASSPWTGGETQYF. In nucleotides, the CDR3 is TGTGCCAGCAGTCCATGGACAGGGGGCGAGACCCAGTACTTC.